This T cell receptor beta chain was captured by sequencing in a study of post-analysis software for immune sequencing data. Across the whole study: The patients showed relapsing-remitting, secondary progressive and progressive-relapsing multiple sclerosis courses.

As for this clonotype: Its specificity is not known. This could be a read error, since a much larger clone is one nucleotide away.

Germline values: CDR1 SGHTA, CDR2 FQGNSA. This CDR3 spans 12 amino acids. Study conclusions and caveats: Strong same-batch co-clustering of samples appeared with F measure clustering. Multiple sclerosis patients showed significantly lower normalized Chao1 diversity than controls did. Included in a set of five TRBV segments more frequent in patients than controls were TRBV5-6, TRBV5-1 and TRBV20-1.

Unique molecular identifiers were present in the TCR beta cDNA libraries. Between about 0.85 and 10 million T cells gave rise to hundreds of thousands of cDNA molecules. TCRdb passed the PCR reads through MiXCR, listing each CDR3 protein once. This sample has roughly 170,000 distinct CDR3 sequences; approximately 30% occur once, and the top ten carry approximately 1.4%. What was sequenced was blood. The TCR sequence derives from a girl aged 10 to 17 with multiple sclerosis. The chain carries TRBV7-2 and TRBJ2-3; no clear D gene. CDR3 coding DNA: TGTGCCAGCAGCACCTACACAGATATGCAGTATTTT. The encoded protein is CASSTYTDMQYF.